This TCR beta chain was profiled in a study of technical replicates of blood from four donors. The CDR3 spans 19 residues. CDR1 is SGHRS, CDR2 YFSETQ, per germline. Trimming at V came to 3 bases and at J to 3 bases, leaving 18 bases not matched to a gene. Sequencing was performed with immunoSEQ multiplex PCR; in TCRdb, only in-frame clones are kept and a portion is missing. Of about 82,000 clones listed, 80% to 95% are singletons. J is TRBJ2-1 and V is TRBV5-1; 7 bases are shared with TRBD1. Sequencing was carried out using T cells isolated from PBMCs. The TCR comes from a human donor in good health. Here the CDR3 reads CASSSLWTTTGKNYNEQFF. Here the CDR3 DNA reads TGCGCCAGCAGCTCGCTATGGACCACGACAGGGAAGAACTACAATGAGCAGTTCTTC. The variable domain in full, with the rest retrieved from reference TRBV5-1 and TRBJ2-1, is KAGVTQTPRYLIKTRGQQVTLSCSPISGHRSVSWYQQTPGQGLQFLFEYFSETQRNKGNFPGRFSGRQFSNSRSEMNVSTLELGDSALYLCASSSLWTTTGKNYNEQFFGPGTRLTVL.